The entry that follows covers one T cell receptor (beta chain) sequence. The sample originates from a study of T cell changes during pregnancy in multiple sclerosis. The CDR3 is made up of 15 amino acids. Germline V gene data show CDR1 as SGHTA and CDR2 as FQGNSA. V dropped 4 bases and J dropped 4; count of bases not matched to a gene: 7. TCRdb's copy holds only in-frame clones and misses some; the assay was immunoSEQ multiplex PCR. Of 95,000 to 100,000 clones detected, about 90% appear once; the ten largest clones hold 2.5% to 3.5%. The clonotype was recovered from a female donor with multiple sclerosis, enrolled in a pregnancy study. The V call is TRBV7-2, the J call TRBJ2-7; 10 nucleotides agree with TRBD1. Specimen: peripheral blood, collected in the second trimester of pregnancy. Written as DNA, the CDR3 is TGTGCCAGCAGCTGGGACAGGGGCCACCCTTACGAGCAGTACTTC. Residues: CASSWDRGHPYEQYF.